This T cell receptor (beta chain) was identified in a study of human T cells and chemical hapten exposure. Study as a whole: In the approximately 23-week study, patients were dosed weekly with diphenylcyclopropenone on the scalp throughout. How much TCR each sample yielded varied, mostly because pooled library volumes differed slightly.

The CDR3 length is 13 residues. From germline, CDR1 is SEHNR and CDR2 FQNEAQ (reference sequence). V lost 5 bases to trimming and J lost 7 bases, with 11 bases between them. TCRdb processed the RACE reads anew with MiXCR; each CDR3 protein has one entry. The profile shows 74,000 or so distinct CDR3 sequences, 10% to 15% of them singletons. Specified time point: patch test 1, 2 weeks after DPC sensitization. Treatment specified: therapeutic diphenylcyclopropenone sensitization with weekly scalp DPC. This clonotype has a count of ten or more. This clonotype was obtained from a woman aged 55-69 years with alopecia areata. Some clones in this sample may be carry-over from other donors' samples. This chain connects TRBV7-9 to TRBJ1-4; D gene uncertain. Sequenced material: whole blood, taken in connection with sensitization to the hapten diphenylcyclopropenone (DPC). The CDR3 coding sequence is TGTGCCAGCAGCCCCCGGGAAGGTGAAAAACTGTTTTTT. As protein: CASSPREGEKLFF.